A selection of T cell receptor beta chains follows, all from one sample in a study of neoadjuvant nivolumab and ipilimumab in lung cancer. Profiling relied on immunoSEQ multiplex PCR, and the TCRdb table lists in-frame clones only, not all of them. The sample lists 40,000 or so clones, approximately 92% occurring once. The source material was peripheral blood, sampled before neoadjuvant nivolumab, alone or with ipilimumab. The receptors stem from an adult with non-small cell lung cancer. CDR3s include the opening cysteine and the closing phenylalanine or tryptophan. Some rows have no size entry. The others give once, few or many, or a class for an expanded clone.

size	V	CDR3
-	TRBV30	CAWGQGKSYGYTF
-	TRBV15	CATSRVGAGGPLNYGYTF
-	TRBV28	CASRDPKGLNYGYTF
-	TRBV7-6	CASSFTGQAETQYF
-	TRBV7-7	CASSTGDLAEQYF
few	TRBV19	CASSIARDTEAFF
once	TRBV11-2	CASSLGHAGGETQYF
once	TRBV7-9	CASSPPSPGLAGKQYF
-	TRBV7-3	CASTQTYEQYF
-	TRBV27	CASSLETVFTGELFF
-	TRBV10-1	CASSDSKLAGCPWNTGELFF
-	TRBV5-4	CASSSLELAVPYEQYF
-	TRBV28	CASSLGLAGFSTDTQYF
-	TRBV11-2	CASSLEITGMPQHF
-	TRBV9	CASSVSGNYNEQFF
-	TRBV11-2	CASSPRQGGAGANVLTF
-	TRBV5-4	CASSSSSYEQYF
-	TRBV5-1	CASSWGRDRAYEQYF
-	TRBV5-1	CASSVTGPEQYF
-	TRBV6-1	CASSDRGVNTEAFF
-	TRBV5-1	CASSLGGSINEKLFF
-	TRBV2	CASSERSSGSYNEQFF
-	TRBV5-4	CASSSSGRGLETQYF
-	TRBV28	CASNAGGATYEQYF
-	TRBV29-1	CSAAGLTWEQYF
-	TRBV9	CASSVEGEQYF
-	TRBV6-5	CASSQGLQETQYF
-	TRBV27	CASSQTKGAEAEAFF
once	TRBV27	CASRSTSSLTYEQYF
few	TRBV30	CAWSGTAYGYTF
-	TRBV7-2	CASSLERLLLHKGEQYF
-	TRBV11-2	CASSLADISTDTQYF